Sequencing of this T cell receptor (beta chain) was carried out in a study of blood T cell repertoires in COVID-19. How the authors handled the data: Reference gene primer amplification gave estimated nucleated cell counts. Using immunoSEQ multiplex PCR, the repertoire was profiled, and TCRdb retains in-frame clones only, with some absent. The V and J calls and clone size were taken over from that table, and D and trimming were inferred from the DNA. This sample yields approximately 170,000 clones, of which roughly nine tenths are seen a single time; more than 3% belongs to the top ten. The table lists this clone with a few counts. The CDR3 loop spans 16 amino acids. Germline lookup yields CDR1 SGDLS and CDR2 YYNGEE. After removal of 7 bases from V and 5 bases from J, the junction contained 9 bases not matched to a gene.

The sequence came from a man aged 65-85 years with acute or convalescent COVID-19. The sequencing sample was made of peripheral blood. The chain employs TRBV9 and TRBJ2-1, with 13 bases identical to TRBD2. CDR3 in amino acids: CASSLAGGQGHNEQFF. The CDR3 DNA follows: TGTGCCAGCTCACTAGCGGGGGGGCAGGGCCACAATGAGCAGTTCTTC.